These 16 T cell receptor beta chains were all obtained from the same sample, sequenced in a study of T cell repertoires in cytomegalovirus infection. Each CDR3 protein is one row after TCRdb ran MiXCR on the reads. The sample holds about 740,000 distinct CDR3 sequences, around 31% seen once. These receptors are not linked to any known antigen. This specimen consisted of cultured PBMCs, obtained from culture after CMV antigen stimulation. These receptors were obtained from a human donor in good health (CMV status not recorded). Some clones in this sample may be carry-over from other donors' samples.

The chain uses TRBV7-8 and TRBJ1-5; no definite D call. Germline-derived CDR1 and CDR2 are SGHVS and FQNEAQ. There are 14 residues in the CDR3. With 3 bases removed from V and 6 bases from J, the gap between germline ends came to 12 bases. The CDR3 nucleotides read TGTGCCAGCAGCTTCGAGCGGTACGGTCAGCCCCAGCATTTT. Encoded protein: CASSFERYGQPQHF.

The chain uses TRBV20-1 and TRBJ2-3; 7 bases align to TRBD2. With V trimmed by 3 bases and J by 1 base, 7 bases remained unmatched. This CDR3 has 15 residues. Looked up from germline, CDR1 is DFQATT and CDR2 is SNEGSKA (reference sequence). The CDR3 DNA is TGCAGTGCTAGCCGCAGGGAGGGACGCACAGATACGCAGTATTTT. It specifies CSASRREGRTDTQYF.

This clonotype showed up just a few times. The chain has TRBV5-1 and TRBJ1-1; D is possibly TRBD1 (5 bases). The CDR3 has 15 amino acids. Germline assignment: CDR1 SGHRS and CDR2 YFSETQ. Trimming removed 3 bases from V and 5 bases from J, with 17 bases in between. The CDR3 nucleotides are TGCGCCAGCAGCTCTGCCATGGCAGGGCAAACTGAAGCTTTCTTT. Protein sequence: CASSSAMAGQTEAFF. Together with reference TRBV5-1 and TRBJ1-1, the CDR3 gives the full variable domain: KAGVTQTPRYLIKTRGQQVTLSCSPISGHRSVSWYQQTPGQGLQFLFEYFSETQRNKGNFPGRFSGRQFSNSRSEMNVSTLELGDSALYLCASSSAMAGQTEAFFGQGTRLTVV.

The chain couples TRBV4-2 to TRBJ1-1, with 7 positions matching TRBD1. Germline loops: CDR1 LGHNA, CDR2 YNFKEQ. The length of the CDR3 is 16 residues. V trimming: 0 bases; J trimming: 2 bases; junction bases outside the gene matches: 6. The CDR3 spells CASSQETGDTNTEAFF. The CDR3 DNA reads TGTGCCAGCAGCCAAGAAACAGGGGATACTAACACTGAAGCTTTCTTT.

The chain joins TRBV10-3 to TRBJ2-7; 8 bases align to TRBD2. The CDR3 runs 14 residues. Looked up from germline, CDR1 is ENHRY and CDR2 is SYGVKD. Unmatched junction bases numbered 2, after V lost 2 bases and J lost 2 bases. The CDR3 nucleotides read TGTGCCATCAGTGAGGGACTAGCTCCCTACGAGCAGTACTTC. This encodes CAISEGLAPYEQYF.

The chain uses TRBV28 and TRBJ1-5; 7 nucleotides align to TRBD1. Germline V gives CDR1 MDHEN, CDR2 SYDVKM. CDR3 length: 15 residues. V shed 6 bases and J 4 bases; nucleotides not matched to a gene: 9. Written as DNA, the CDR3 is TGTGCCAGCAGCTCGGGACAGACTTTTAATCAGCCCCAGCATTTT. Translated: CASSSGQTFNQPQHF.

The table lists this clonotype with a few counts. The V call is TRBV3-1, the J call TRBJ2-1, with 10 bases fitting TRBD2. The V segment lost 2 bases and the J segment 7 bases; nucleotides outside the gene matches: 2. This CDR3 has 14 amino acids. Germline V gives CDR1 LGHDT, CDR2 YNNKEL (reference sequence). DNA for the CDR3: TGTGCCAGCAGCCAAACTAGCGGGGCAAATGAGCAGTTCTTC. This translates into CASSQTSGANEQFF.

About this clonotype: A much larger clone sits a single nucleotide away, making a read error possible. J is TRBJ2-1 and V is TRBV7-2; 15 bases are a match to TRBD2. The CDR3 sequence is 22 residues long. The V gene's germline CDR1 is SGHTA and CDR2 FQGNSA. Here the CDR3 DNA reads TGTGCCAGCAGCTCCCCCTTGGGGACTAGCGGGAGGACCTACAGGACCTACAATGAGCGGTTCTTC. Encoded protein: CASSSPLGTSGRTYRTYNERFF.

The CDR3 protein is CASTREISYNEQFF. CDR3 sequence (DNA): TGTGCCAGCACGCGGGAGATCTCCTACAATGAGCAGTTCTTC. The chain recombines TRBV2 with TRBJ2-1, with 7 bases fitting TRBD2. This CDR3 region has 14 residues. After removal of 7 bases from V and 0 bases from J, the junction contained 3 bases not matched to a gene. The germline CDR1 and CDR2 sequences are SNHLY and FYNNEI.

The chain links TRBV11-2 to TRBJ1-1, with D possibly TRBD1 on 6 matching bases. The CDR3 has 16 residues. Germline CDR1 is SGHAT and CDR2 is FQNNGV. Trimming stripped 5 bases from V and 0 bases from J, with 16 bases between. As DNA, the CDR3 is TGTGCCAGCAGCCTCCGCTGGACAGCCCTGAACACTGAAGCTTTCTTT. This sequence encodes CASSLRWTALNTEAFF.

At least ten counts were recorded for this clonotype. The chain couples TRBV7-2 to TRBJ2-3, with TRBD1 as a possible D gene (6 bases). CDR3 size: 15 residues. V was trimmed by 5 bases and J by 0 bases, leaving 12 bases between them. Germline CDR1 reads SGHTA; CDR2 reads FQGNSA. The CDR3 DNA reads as TGTGCCAGCAGCCCGAGGGACATTAGCACAGATACGCAGTATTTT. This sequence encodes CASSPRDISTDTQYF.

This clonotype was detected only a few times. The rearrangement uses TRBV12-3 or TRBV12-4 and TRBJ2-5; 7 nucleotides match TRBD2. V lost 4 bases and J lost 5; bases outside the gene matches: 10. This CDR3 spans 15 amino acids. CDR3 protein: CASSSGTTSLETQYF. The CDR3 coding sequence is TGTGCCAGCAGTTCGGGGACTACCTCCTTGGAGACCCAGTACTTC.

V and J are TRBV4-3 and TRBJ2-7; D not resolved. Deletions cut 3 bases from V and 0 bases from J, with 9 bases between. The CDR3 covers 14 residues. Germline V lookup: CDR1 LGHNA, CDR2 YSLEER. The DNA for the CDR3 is TGCGCCAGCAGCCACCGGCTGAGCTCCTACGAGCAGTACTTC. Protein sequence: CASSHRLSSYEQYF.

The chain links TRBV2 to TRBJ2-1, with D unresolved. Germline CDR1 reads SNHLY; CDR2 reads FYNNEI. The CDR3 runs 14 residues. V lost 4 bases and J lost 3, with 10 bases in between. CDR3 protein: CASSGIQNYNEQFF. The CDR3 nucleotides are TGTGCCAGCAGTGGAATACAAAACTACAATGAGCAGTTCTTC.

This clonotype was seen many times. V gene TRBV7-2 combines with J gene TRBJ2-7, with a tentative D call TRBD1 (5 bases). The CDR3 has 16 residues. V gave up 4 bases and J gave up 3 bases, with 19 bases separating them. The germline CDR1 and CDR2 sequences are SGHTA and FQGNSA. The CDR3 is CASSYSPRGRSYEQYF. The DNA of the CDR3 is TGTGCCAGCAGCTACAGTCCTAGGGGCAGGAGCTACGAGCAGTACTTC.

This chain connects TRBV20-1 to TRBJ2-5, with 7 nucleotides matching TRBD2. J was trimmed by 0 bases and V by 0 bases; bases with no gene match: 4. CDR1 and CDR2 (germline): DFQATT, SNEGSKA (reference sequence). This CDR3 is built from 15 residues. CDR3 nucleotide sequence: TGCAGTGCTAGAGATCCCAGCGGGGACCAAGAGACCCAGTACTTC. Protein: CSARDPSGDQETQYF.